Each of the 18 T cell receptor beta chains below was sequenced from the same sample in a study of blood T cells in healthy people across ages. Combining a sample-barcoded 5' primer with a J-beta primer mix, a second PCR ran for roughly 7 to 12 cycles. TCRdb ran MiXCR on the 5' RACE reads and lists one entry per CDR3 protein. The table has about 1.4 million distinct CDR3 sequences, almost 60% seen once; the top ten hold under 8.5%. The source material was blood. The source of these receptors is a man between 18 and 35 years old in good health.

This rearrangement joins TRBV5-6 to TRBJ2-7; D ambiguous. V shed 8 bases and J shed 2 bases, with 23 bases lying between them. CDR1 is SGHDT, CDR2 YYEEEE, per germline. The CDR3 length is 16 residues. The CDR3 nucleotides are TGTGCCAGAAAAGGGTTAAGAGAATCATTACCCTACGAGCAGTACTTC. Protein sequence: CARKGLRESLPYEQYF.

In its sample, this clonotype was seen once. The chain uses TRBV6-5 and TRBJ1-2; 7 bases are a match to TRBD1. Germline lookup yields CDR1 MNHEY and CDR2 SVGAGI. V lost 2 bases, J lost 4 bases, and 10 bases stayed unmatched. CDR3 length: 16 residues. The CDR3: CASSYVRTGSSYGYTF. The CDR3 nucleotides read TGTGCCAGCAGTTACGTCAGGACAGGTTCATCCTATGGCTACACCTTC.

Only a few counts were recorded for this clonotype. This chain links TRBV29-1 with TRBJ2-5, with 14 nucleotides matching TRBD2. The V and J ends lost 6 bases and 0 bases, in that order; junction bases with no gene match: 9. The germline CDR1 and CDR2 sequences are SQVTM and ANQGSEA. The CDR3 is 17 amino acids. CDR3 sequence reads: CSVMGGLAGVNQETQYF. As DNA, the CDR3 is TGCAGCGTGATGGGGGGACTAGCGGGGGTTAACCAAGAGACCCAGTACTTC. Filled out from reference TRBV29-1 and TRBJ2-5, the complete variable domain reads SAVISQKPSRDICQRGTSLTIQCQVDSQVTMMFWYRQQPGQSLTLIATANQGSEATYESGFVIDKFPISRPNLTFSTLTVSNMSPEDSSIYLCSVMGGLAGVNQETQYFGPGTRLLVL.

This clonotype was picked up a small number of times. The genes are TRBV29-1 and TRBJ2-7, with a weak D call TRBD1 (6 bases). The germline gives CDR1 SQVTM, CDR2 ANQGSEA. The CDR3 extends over 13 amino acids. Trimming removed 1 base from V and 7 bases from J, with 14 bases in between. Here the CDR3 reads CSVEVGATREQYF. The CDR3 coding sequence is TGCAGCGTTGAAGTGGGGGCAACCCGGGAGCAGTACTTC.

As to this clonotype: A clone one base away is much larger, so this may be a read error. The V gene is TRBV5-1, the J gene TRBJ2-1; D may be TRBD2 (6 bases). Germline loops: CDR1 SGHRS, CDR2 YFSETQ. The CDR3 has 15 residues. Between the trimmed V and J ends, which lost 4 bases and 4 bases, there was a span of 15 bases. CDR3 sequence: CASSPLGGVYNEQFF. In DNA form, the CDR3 reads TGCGCCAGCAGCCCGTTGGGCGGGGTTTACAATGAGCAGTTCTTC. The variable domain in full, completed from reference TRBV5-1 and TRBJ2-1, reads KAGVTQTPRYLIKTRGQQVTLSCSPISGHRSVSWYQQTPGQGLQFLFEYFSETQRNKGNFPGRFSGRQFSNSRSEMNVSTLELGDSALYLCASSPLGGVYNEQFFGPGTRLTVL.

V gene TRBV29-1 combines with J gene TRBJ2-2; D uncertain. The CDR3 loop spans 16 amino acids. The germline CDR1 and CDR2 sequences are SQVTM and ANQGSEA. The germline V and J ends were trimmed by 2 bases and 0 bases, with 13 bases remaining between them. CDR3 sequence reads: CSVESDNYANTGELFF. The CDR3 nucleotides read TGCAGCGTTGAAAGTGATAACTACGCGAACACCGGGGAGCTGTTTTTT.

This sequence joins TRBV2 and TRBJ2-3, with D hard to call. This CDR3 is built from 13 residues. V gave up 3 bases and J gave up 3 bases, with 7 bases separating them. Germline CDR1 reads SNHLY; CDR2 reads FYNNEI. The CDR3 sequence: CASSDYETDTQYF. Written as DNA, the CDR3 is TGTGCCAGCAGTGATTATGAGACAGATACGCAGTATTTT. The entire variable domain, with the rest obtained from reference TRBV2 and TRBJ2-3, is as follows: EPEVTQTPSHQVTQMGQEVILRCVPISNHLYFYWYRQILGQKVEFLVSFYNNEISEKSEIFDDQFSVERPDGSNFTLKIRSTKLEDSAMYFCASSDYETDTQYFGPGTRLTVL.

V and J are TRBV7-2 and TRBJ2-2; no clear D. Deletions cut 4 bases from V and 6 bases from J, with 15 bases between. The germline V gene encodes CDR1 SGHTA and CDR2 FQGNSA. The CDR3 has 15 amino acids. CDR3 sequence (DNA): TGTGCCAGCAGCTACCGACACCTTCCAGCCGGGGAGCTGTTTTTT. Amino acid sequence: CASSYRHLPAGELFF.

This clonotype showed up just a few times. The J gene is TRBJ2-1, the V gene TRBV25-1; 10 positions agree with TRBD1. The CDR3 is 15 amino acids. The V gene's germline CDR1 is MGHDK and CDR2 SYGVNS. V lost 8 bases to trimming and J lost 4 bases; unmatched junction nucleotides: 8. For the CDR3, the DNA is TGTGCCAGCGGTAGAGGGACAGGGGCTTACAATGAGCAGTTCTTC. Translating gives CASGRGTGAYNEQFF.

This clonotype was counted only a few times. The genes are TRBV3-1 and TRBJ2-1, with D uncertain. V lost 3 bases and J 4 bases, leaving 16 bases between the germline ends. The CDR3 consists of 16 residues. CDR1 LGHDT and CDR2 YNNKEL come from the germline V gene (reference sequence). CDR3 coding DNA: TGTGCCAGCAGCCACCTGACGCAAAGGTTATACAATGAGCAGTTCTTC. Translated: CASSHLTQRLYNEQFF.

The CDR3 sequence is CASSTPTGSYEQYF. The CDR3 region has the DNA TGTGCCAGCAGCACCCCGACAGGATCCTACGAGCAGTACTTC. The rearrangement joins TRBV11-2 to TRBJ2-7, with a possible D match to TRBD1 (6 bases). This CDR3 contains 14 residues. The V gene's germline CDR1 is SGHAT and CDR2 FQNNGV. Trimming left V 5 bases short and J 1 base short, with 12 bases between.

V is TRBV6-5 and J is TRBJ2-1; 8 positions agree with TRBD2. V shed 7 bases, J shed 2 bases, and the junction held 10 bases outside the gene matches. The CDR3 has 16 residues. The V gene's germline CDR1 is MNHEY and CDR2 SVGAGI. The CDR3 here is CASNILAAAPYNEQFF. As DNA, the CDR3 is TGTGCCAGCAATATACTAGCGGCTGCGCCCTACAATGAGCAGTTCTTC.

The chain couples TRBV27 to TRBJ2-3; 11 nucleotides align to TRBD2. CDR3 length: 16 amino acids. CDR1 and CDR2 (germline): MNHEY, SMNVEV (reference sequence). J lost 2 bases, V lost 6 bases, and 7 bases had no gene match. The CDR3 spells CASSPGTSGFTDTQYF. Written as DNA, the CDR3 is TGTGCCAGCAGCCCCGGGACTAGCGGTTTCACAGATACGCAGTATTTT.

This chain links TRBV6-4 with TRBJ2-1; unclear D gene. The CDR3 sequence is 13 residues long. With 2 bases removed from V and 6 bases from J, the gap between germline ends came to 8 bases. The germline CDR1 and CDR2 sequences are MRHNA and SNTAGT. This CDR3 reads CASSDRHGNEQFF. The CDR3 nucleotides are TGTGCCAGCAGTGACCGACATGGCAATGAGCAGTTCTTC.

The chain links TRBV5-6 to TRBJ2-5; D perhaps matches TRBD2 (6 bases). The tail of the sequence fits TRBJ2-7 better, so the J call may be wrong. The CDR3 spans 16 residues. The germline V gene encodes CDR1 SGHDT and CDR2 YYEEEE. The CDR3: CASSPTSTFRSYEQYF. CDR3 nucleotide sequence: TGTGCCAGCAGCCCGACTAGTACGTTTAGGTCCTACGAGCAGTACTTC.

This clonotype was picked up a small number of times. DNA for the CDR3: TGTGCCAGCAGTGGACAGGGGGCTTTTGGCTACACCTTC. It translates to CASSGQGAFGYTF. The V gene is TRBV25-1, the J gene TRBJ1-2; 10 bases fit TRBD1. J lost 7 bases, V lost 4 bases, and 3 bases had no gene match. CDR1 is MGHDK and CDR2 is SYGVNS in the germline V gene. The CDR3 totals 13 residues.

A word on this clonotype: One junction end disagrees with the germline gene, perhaps due to a read error. The V and J genes are TRBV27 and TRBJ2-3; 13 nucleotides match TRBD2. CDR3 size: 16 residues. Germline V lookup: CDR1 MNHEY, CDR2 SMNVEV (reference sequence). CDR3 nucleotides: TGTGCCAGCAGTAATCGGACTAGCGGGAGCACAGGTACGCAGTATTTT. Translating gives CASSNRTSGSTGTQYF.

The gene calls are TRBV4-1 and TRBJ2-2; 10 nucleotides agree with TRBD2. Germline lookup yields CDR1 MGHRA and CDR2 YSYEKL. Unmatched junction bases numbered 0, after V lost 2 bases and J lost 0 bases. This CDR3 is built from 16 residues. CDR3 coding DNA: TGCGCCAGCAGCCAAACTAGCGGGGCGAACACCGGGGAGCTGTTTTTT. Amino acids: CASSQTSGANTGELFF.